These 18 T cell receptor beta chains share one sample of origin, sequenced in a study of OX40 agonist ivuxolimab in advanced cancers. Data came from immunoSEQ multiplex PCR; TCRdb stores just in-frame clones and leaves some out. The repertoire holds 50,000 to 65,000 clones, with around nine tenths as singletons. Sequencing was performed on CD4+ or CD8+ T cells sorted from blood, taken in a trial of the OX40 agonist ivuxolimab. The receptors were sampled from an adult with an advanced solid tumor such as melanoma, head and neck, liver or kidney cancer.

V and J are TRBV18 and TRBJ2-5, with 10 bases aligning to TRBD2. Germline CDR1 reads KGHSH; CDR2 reads LQKENI. V trimming: 4 bases; J trimming: 1 base; junction bases outside the gene matches: 3. The CDR3 sequence is 15 residues long. CDR3 DNA sequence: TGTGCCAGCTCACGGGCTAGCGGGGGCCAAGAGACCCAGTACTTC. It is translated as CASSRASGGQETQYF. Full variable domain (rest looked up from reference TRBV18 and TRBJ2-5): NAGVMQNPRHLVRRRGQEARLRCSPMKGHSHVYWYRQLPEEGLKFMVYLQKENIIDESGMPKERFSAEFPKEGPSILRIQQVVRGDSAAYFCASSRASGGQETQYFGPGTRLLVL.

This rearrangement joins TRBV5-1 to TRBJ2-3; D may be TRBD2 (6 bases). CDR3 length equals 16 residues. The ends were cut back, 2 bases at V and 1 base at J, with 14 bases in the middle. The germline CDR1 and CDR2 sequences are SGHRS and YFSETQ. The DNA of the CDR3 is TGCGCCAGCAGCTTAGTGGGGGGAAGGGGCACAGATACGCAGTATTTT. Translation: CASSLVGGRGTDTQYF. Drawing the rest from reference TRBV5-1 and TRBJ2-3, the complete variable domain is KAGVTQTPRYLIKTRGQQVTLSCSPISGHRSVSWYQQTPGQGLQFLFEYFSETQRNKGNFPGRFSGRQFSNSRSEMNVSTLELGDSALYLCASSLVGGRGTDTQYFGPGTRLTVL.

This chain links TRBV27 with TRBJ1-6; 7 bases are a match to TRBD1. Per the germline V gene, CDR1 is MNHEY and CDR2 is SMNVEV (reference sequence). The CDR3 totals 15 residues. Trimming cost V 7 bases and J 5 bases; bases outside gene matches: 8. CDR3 coding DNA: TGTGCCAGCACTCTAAGGGGGACAGATAATTCACCCCTCCACTTT. Amino acid sequence: CASTLRGTDNSPLHF.

The CDR3 loop is CASSLAGGNTEAFF. CDR3 DNA sequence: TGCGCCAGCAGCTTGGCAGGCGGGAACACTGAAGCTTTCTTT. V is TRBV5-1 and J is TRBJ1-1; no firm D call. The CDR3 length is 14 residues. The germline gives CDR1 SGHRS, CDR2 YFSETQ. The V gene lost 0 bases and the J gene lost 1 base, with 7 bases spanning the gap.

The chain is built from TRBV7-9 and TRBJ2-3; no clear D. Trimming left V 6 bases short and J 3 bases short, with 13 bases between. Germline V gene data show CDR1 as SEHNR and CDR2 as FQNEAQ (reference sequence). The CDR3 runs 14 residues. The CDR3 spells CASSGVSWTDTQYF. DNA of the CDR3: TGTGCCAGCAGTGGGGTCTCGTGGACAGATACGCAGTATTTT.

The V gene is TRBV5-1, the J gene TRBJ2-2; D is perhaps TRBD1 or TRBD2 (5 bases each). Per germline, CDR1 SGHRS and CDR2 YFSETQ. The CDR3 has 16 residues. Trimming took off 4 bases at V and 1 base at J, with 14 bases between the two ends. The CDR3 protein is CASSQLGTENTGELFF. DNA for the CDR3: TGCGCCAGCAGCCAACTAGGGACGGAGAACACCGGGGAGCTGTTTTTT.

The CDR3 DNA is TGTGCCAGCAGCAGAAATCCGGTCAATGAGCAGTTCTTC. Residues: CASSRNPVNEQFF. The V and J genes are TRBV7-3 and TRBJ2-1, with no clear D. Trimming removed 5 bases at V and 6 bases at J, with 11 bases between. Germline V gene lookup returns CDR1 SGHTA and CDR2 FQGTGA. CDR3 length equals 13 residues.

This clone was seen once. This chain links TRBV6-1 with TRBJ2-3; 8 nucleotides match TRBD2. Germline loops: CDR1 MNHNS, CDR2 SASEGT. CDR3 length equals 16 residues. J gave up 0 bases and V 3 bases, and 5 bases lay outside the gene matches. The CDR3 DNA reads TGTGCCAGCAGTGACTGGCTAGCGGGTAGCACAGATACGCAGTATTTT. Translated: CASSDWLAGSTDTQYF.

With respect to this clone: Its ends do not fully match the called genes, so a read error is possible. The chain links TRBV7-7 to TRBJ2-3; TRBD1 matches 9 bases. The CDR3 extends over 16 amino acids. Germline V gene sequence: CDR1 SSHAT, CDR2 FNYEAQ (reference sequence). In DNA, the CDR3 is TGTGCTAGCAGCATTCATCCCGGGACAGGGCTAGATACGCAGTATTTT. Residues: CASSIHPGTGLDTQYF.

The chain recombines TRBV30 with TRBJ2-7, with D unclear. There are 11 residues in the CDR3. Germline V lookup: CDR1 GTSNPN, CDR2 SVGIG (reference sequence). The V end was cut by 3 bases, the J end by 1 base, with 4 bases between. CDR3 residues: CAWSQSYEQYF. The CDR3 DNA follows: TGTGCCTGGAGCCAGTCCTACGAGCAGTACTTC.

This clone occurred once. The chain combines TRBV9 with TRBJ2-3; D is perhaps TRBD1 or TRBD2 (5 bases each). CDR3 length: 17 amino acids. Germline V gives CDR1 SGDLS, CDR2 YYNGEE. With 6 bases removed from V and 5 bases from J, the gap between germline ends came to 25 bases. The CDR3 nucleotides read TGTGCCAGCACCGAAAGACCCGGGACCCGGGCGGGAGATACGCAGTATTTT. It codes for CASTERPGTRAGDTQYF.

This chain uses TRBV7-8 with TRBJ2-5, with 11 bases lining up with TRBD2. The CDR3 covers 15 residues. Trimming cost V 0 bases and J 6 bases; bases outside gene matches: 3. Germline loops: CDR1 SGHVS, CDR2 FQNEAQ. CDR3 protein: CASSLALAGGQTQYF. CDR3 bases: TGTGCCAGCAGCTTAGCTCTAGCGGGAGGACAGACCCAGTACTTC.

CDR3 loop: CASSLGSYSYEQYF. The DNA for the CDR3 is TGTGCCAGCAGTCTGGGTTCATACTCCTACGAGCAGTACTTC. The chain combines TRBV2 with TRBJ2-7; unclear D gene. Germline CDR1 reads SNHLY; CDR2 reads FYNNEI. This CDR3 comprises 14 residues. V gave up 5 bases and J gave up 0 bases, with 11 bases separating them.

The CDR3 protein is CAIRGTRGENEQFF. In DNA form, the CDR3 reads TGTGCCATCAGGGGGACTAGGGGGGAAAATGAGCAGTTCTTC. V usage is TRBV10-3 and J usage is TRBJ2-1; 8 bases match TRBD2. From germline, CDR1 is ENHRY and CDR2 SYGVKD. Unmatched junction bases numbered 8, after V lost 6 bases and J lost 7 bases. The CDR3 is made up of 14 amino acids.

The rearrangement joins TRBV6-5 to TRBJ2-7; the match to TRBD2 covers 10 bases. Germline V CDR1 and CDR2: MNHEY, SVGAGI. The CDR3 runs to 14 residues. After removal of 9 bases from V and 7 bases from J, the junction contained 12 bases not matched to a gene. CDR3 bases: TGTGCCAGTCGACAGGCTAGCGGGAGTGGGGAGCAGTACTTC. Amino acids: CASRQASGSGEQYF.

V and J are TRBV11-2 and TRBJ2-3; a weak D match, TRBD1 (5 bases). Trimming removed 5 bases at V and 6 bases at J, with 12 bases between. This CDR3 comprises 13 residues. Germline V lookup: CDR1 SGHAT, CDR2 FQNNGV. CDR3 DNA: TGTGCCAGCAGCGCCGAACACAGGGATACGCAGTATTTT. Protein: CASSAEHRDTQYF.

This chain connects TRBV15 to TRBJ2-1, with 7 bases fitting TRBD1. J lost 7 bases, V lost 7 bases, and 10 bases had no gene match. The CDR3 loop spans 14 amino acids. Germline V gene lookup returns CDR1 LNHNV and CDR2 YYDKDF (reference sequence). The CDR3 loop reads CATKRGTGENEQFF. The CDR3 bases are TGTGCCACCAAGAGAGGAACAGGGGAGAATGAGCAGTTCTTC.

This CDR3 reads CASSSRRGAGGYTF. CDR3 DNA: TGTGCCAGCAGCTCACGGAGGGGGGCGGGTGGCTACACCTTC. The chain is built from TRBV9 and TRBJ1-2, with D perhaps TRBD1 (6 bases). The CDR3 consists of 14 residues. The V gene lost 4 bases and the J gene lost 7 bases, with 17 bases spanning the gap. Germline V CDR1 and CDR2: SGDLS, YYNGEE.